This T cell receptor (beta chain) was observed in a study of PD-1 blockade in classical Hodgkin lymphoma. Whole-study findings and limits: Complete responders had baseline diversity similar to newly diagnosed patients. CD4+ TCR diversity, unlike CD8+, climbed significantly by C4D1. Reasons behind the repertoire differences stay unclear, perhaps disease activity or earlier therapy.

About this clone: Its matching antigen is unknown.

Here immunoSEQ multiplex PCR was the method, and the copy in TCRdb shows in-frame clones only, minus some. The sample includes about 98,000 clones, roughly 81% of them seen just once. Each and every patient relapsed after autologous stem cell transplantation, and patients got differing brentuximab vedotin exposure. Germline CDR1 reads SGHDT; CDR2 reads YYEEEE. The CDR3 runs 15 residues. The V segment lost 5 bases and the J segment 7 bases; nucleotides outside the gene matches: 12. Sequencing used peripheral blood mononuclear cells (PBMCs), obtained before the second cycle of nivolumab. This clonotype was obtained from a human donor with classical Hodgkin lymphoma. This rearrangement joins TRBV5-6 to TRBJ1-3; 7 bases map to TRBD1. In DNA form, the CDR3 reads TGTGCCAGCAGTCTTCAGGGGGGCCCCGGGAACACCATATATTTT. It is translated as CASSLQGGPGNTIYF.